This TCR beta chain comes out of a study of spatial heterogeneity in lung cancer. About the research overall: Sequencing of follow-up PBMC samples took place when they were available, at a median of approximately two years after resection. Beta-chain sequences were consistently detected more often than alpha-chain sequences.

Single TCR cDNA molecules each had their own unique molecular identifier. TCRdb re-called the 5' RACE reads through MiXCR, storing one row per CDR3 protein. This repertoire shows 25,000 to 30,000 distinct CDR3 sequences, approximately 6% found once; its top ten account for approximately 20%. Comment on this clonotype: Its specificity is not known.

Time point meaning: blood at routine non-recurrence follow-up after resection. Sequencing covered unsorted whole RNA taken from tumor, nontumor lung or frozen PBMC. The J segment lost 1 base and the V segment lost 3 bases, leaving 8 bases of the junction unmatched. The germline gives CDR1 SGHRS, CDR2 YFSETQ. This CDR3 contains 16 residues. Study findings and constraints: At tumor resection, ubiquitous expanded TCRs were detected in blood more often than later.

The material sequenced was PBMCs, taken at follow-up. The TCR was taken from a male donor with early-stage non-small cell lung cancer. V usage is TRBV5-1 and J usage is TRBJ2-3; 7 bases fit TRBD2. The CDR3 coding sequence is TGCGCCAGCAGCTCCGGCGGGGGACTGGGCACAGATACGCAGTATTTT. Its protein product is CASSSGGGLGTDTQYF. The whole variable domain, remainder taken from reference TRBV5-1 and TRBJ2-3, is KAGVTQTPRYLIKTRGQQVTLSCSPISGHRSVSWYQQTPGQGLQFLFEYFSETQRNKGNFPGRFSGRQFSNSRSEMNVSTLELGDSALYLCASSSGGGLGTDTQYFGPGTRLTVL.